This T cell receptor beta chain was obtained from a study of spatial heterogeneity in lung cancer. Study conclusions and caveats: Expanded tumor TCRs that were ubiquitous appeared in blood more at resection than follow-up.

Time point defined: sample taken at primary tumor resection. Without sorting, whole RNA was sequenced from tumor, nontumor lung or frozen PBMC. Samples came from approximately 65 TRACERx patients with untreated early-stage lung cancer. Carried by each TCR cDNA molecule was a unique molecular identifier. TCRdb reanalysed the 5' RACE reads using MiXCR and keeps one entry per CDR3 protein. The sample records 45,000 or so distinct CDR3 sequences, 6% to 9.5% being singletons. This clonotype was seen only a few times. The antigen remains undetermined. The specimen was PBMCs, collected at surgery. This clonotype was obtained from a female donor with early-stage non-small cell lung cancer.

The CDR3 loop is CASRPTSDYELFF. The CDR3 DNA reads as TGTGCCAGCAGGCCCACTTCGGATTATGAGCTGTTTTTT. V usage is TRBV6-2 or TRBV6-3 and J usage is TRBJ2-2; D is unresolved. V was shortened by 6 bases and J by 11 bases, with 16 bases between the two germline ends. Germline V CDR1 and CDR2: MNHEY, SVGEGT. The length of the CDR3 is 13 residues.